This entry lists 27 T cell receptor beta chains sequenced from one sample in a study of immune characterization of retroperitoneal liposarcoma. TCRdb recomputed calls from the PCR reads with MiXCR, one row per CDR3 protein. The data contain a few thousand distinct CDR3 sequences, 46% of them singletons. Sequencing was performed on tumor tissue. These receptors were obtained from a male donor with retroperitoneal liposarcoma.

The DNA of the CDR3 is TGTGCCATCAGTGGGGACGAGGGGGAGCTGTTTTTT. It codes for CAISGDEGELFF. V is TRBV10-3 and J is TRBJ2-2; D is perhaps TRBD1 or TRBD2 (5 bases each). V lost 4 bases and J lost 8, with 8 bases in between. Germline lookup yields CDR1 ENHRY and CDR2 SYGVKD. CDR3 size: 12 residues.

The chain couples TRBV6-1 to TRBJ1-1; 8 nucleotides align to TRBD1. CDR3 length: 15 amino acids. After removal of 2 bases from V and 1 base from J, the junction contained 3 bases not matched to a gene. Germline CDR1 is MNHNS and CDR2 is SASEGT. CDR3 in amino acids: CASSELTGANTEAFF. Here the CDR3 DNA reads TGTGCCAGCAGTGAATTGACAGGGGCGAACACTGAAGCTTTCTTT.

The J gene is TRBJ2-1, the V gene TRBV7-2; 7 bases align to TRBD1. V lost 5 bases, J lost 7 bases, and 11 bases stayed unmatched. This CDR3 comprises 15 residues. Germline CDR1 reads SGHTA; CDR2 reads FQGNSA. CDR3 bases: TGTGCCAGCAGCCCATCCGGGACCAGGGGGAATGAGCAGTTCTTC. Residues: CASSPSGTRGNEQFF.

This clonotype was recorded a few times. V and J are TRBV12-5 and TRBJ2-1; TRBD2 matches at 11 bases. Germline V gene lookup returns CDR1 LGHNT and CDR2 FRNRAP. The V gene end was trimmed by 7 bases and the J gene end by 7 bases; junction bases not matched to a gene: 9. The CDR3 loop spans 15 amino acids. DNA for the CDR3: TGTGCTAGTGAAGGCACGGGACTAGCGGCTAATGAGCAGTTCTTC. This gives the protein CASEGTGLAANEQFF. The complete variable domain, with remaining parts taken from reference TRBV12-5 and TRBJ2-1, reads DARVTQTPRHKVTEMGQEVTMRCQPILGHNTVFWYRQTMMQGLELLAYFRNRAPLDDSGMPKDRFSAEMPDATLATLKIQPSEPRDSAVYFCASEGTGLAANEQFFGPGTRLTVL.

This chain joins TRBV7-2 and TRBJ2-1; D remains ambiguous. CDR3 length: 17 residues. V dropped 1 base and J dropped 0 bases, with 13 bases sitting between them. CDR1 is SGHTA, CDR2 FQGNSA, per germline. The CDR3 spells CASSLVSRSHSYNEQFF. In DNA, the CDR3 is TGTGCCAGCAGCTTAGTGTCTCGGAGCCACTCCTACAATGAGCAGTTCTTC.

The genes are TRBV11-2 and TRBJ2-1; 8 nucleotides agree with TRBD2. The J call is doubtful: the DNA matches TRBJ2-7 better. This CDR3 spans 17 amino acids. Germline assignment: CDR1 SGHAT and CDR2 FQNNGV. The CDR3 loop is CASSLSARGGGSYEQYF. CDR3 bases: TGTGCCAGCAGCTTATCCGCGAGGGGCGGGGGGTCCTACGAGCAGTACTTC.

The rearrangement uses TRBV12-3 or TRBV12-4 and TRBJ2-1; D gene unclear. The DNA end lines up better with TRBJ2-5; the J call may be wrong. The CDR3 sequence is 13 residues long. The CDR3 sequence: CASSHGTVETQYF. For the CDR3, the DNA is TGTGCCAGCAGCCACGGAACCGTGGAGACCCAGTACTTC.

The chain couples TRBV3-1 to TRBJ1-1, with D maybe TRBD1 (6 bases). Germline CDR1 LGHDT, CDR2 YNNKEL (reference sequence). The length of the CDR3 is 16 residues. V lost 4 bases, J lost 4 bases, and 19 bases lay in between. This CDR3 is CASSLRGGGVGTEAFF. Here the CDR3 DNA reads TGTGCCAGCAGCCTCAGGGGTGGGGGAGTGGGCACTGAAGCTTTCTTT.

A remark on this clonotype: The junction departs from the called germline gene at one end, perhaps through a read error. V gene TRBV11-3 combines with J gene TRBJ2-1; D ambiguous. The germline V gene has CDR1 SGHNT and CDR2 YENEEA. The CDR3 runs to 11 residues. Here the CDR3 reads CASSLDLVGLF. In DNA form, the CDR3 reads TGTGCCAGCAGCTTAGATCTAGTAGGGCTCTTC. The entire variable domain, with the rest obtained from reference TRBV11-3 and TRBJ2-1, is as follows: EAGVVQSPRYKIIEKKQPVAFWCNPISGHNTLYWYLQNLGQGPELLIRYENEEAVDDSQLPKDRFSAERLKGVDSTLKIQPAELGDSAVYLCASSLDLVGLFGPGTRLTVL.

This clonotype occurred a few times. The chain links TRBV11-3 to TRBJ2-1; a weak D match, TRBD1 (7 bases). The CDR3 runs 12 residues. Trimming left V 5 bases short and J 10 bases short, with 12 bases between. In germline, CDR1 is SGHNT, CDR2 YENEEA. The CDR3 loop is CASSPTGREQFF. CDR3 DNA sequence: TGTGCCAGCAGCCCGACAGGGAGGGAGCAGTTCTTC.

This clonotype qualifies as medium-sized. The rearrangement uses TRBV12-3 or TRBV12-4 and TRBJ2-3; D unresolved. CDR3 length: 12 residues. Trimming took 6 bases from V and 6 from J, leaving 10 bases between them. CDR3 DNA sequence: TGTGCCAGCAGCCGGATGGGGGATACGCAGTATTTT. Translated: CASSRMGDTQYF.

The V and J genes are TRBV12-3 or TRBV12-4 and TRBJ2-5; 7 bases fit TRBD1. V shed 9 bases, J shed 3 bases, and the junction held 4 bases outside the gene matches. The CDR3 totals 12 residues. The CDR3 protein is CASRGTEETQYF. In DNA, the CDR3 is TGTGCCAGTAGAGGGACAGAAGAGACCCAGTACTTC.

By share of the sample, this clonotype is large. The rearrangement links TRBV23-1 to TRBJ2-1, with 10 bases matching TRBD2. TRBV23-1 qualifies as an ORF whose function is uncertain. V shed 2 bases and J 4 bases; nucleotides not matched to a gene: 8. This CDR3 comprises 17 residues. In DNA, the CDR3 is TGCGCCAGCAGTCAAGGCCCTAGCGGGAGTGGGTACAATGAGCAGTTCTTC. Its protein product is CASSQGPSGSGYNEQFF.

The chain joins TRBV27 to TRBJ1-1; TRBD1 is a possible D gene (6 bases). V gave up 5 bases and J gave up 4 bases, with 11 bases separating them. The germline V gene has CDR1 MNHEY and CDR2 SMNVEV (reference sequence). This CDR3 is 13 amino acids long. The CDR3 region has the DNA TGTGCCAGCAGTATAGTACAGGGCACTGAAGCTTTCTTT. The encoded protein is CASSIVQGTEAFF.

This chain connects TRBV6-1 to TRBJ1-1; D ambiguous. This CDR3 has 14 amino acids. V was trimmed by 1 base and J by 5 bases, leaving 11 bases between them. Germline loops: CDR1 MNHNS, CDR2 SASEGT. For the CDR3, the DNA is TGTGCCAGCAGTGAAGGAGGCAGTCGAACTGAAGCTTTCTTT. Encoded protein: CASSEGGSRTEAFF.

V gene TRBV12-3 or TRBV12-4 combines with J gene TRBJ1-1, with D unclear. V shed 3 bases and J shed 0 bases, with 5 bases lying between them. The CDR3 totals 13 residues. In DNA form, the CDR3 reads TGTGCCAGCAGTTTGGAGATGAACACTGAAGCTTTCTTT. This encodes CASSLEMNTEAFF.

The sample holds a few counts of this clonotype. V is TRBV7-8 and J is TRBJ2-4; D ambiguous. The assigned J gene may be wrong: the sequence end matches TRBJ2-5 better. This CDR3 comprises 13 residues. Per the germline V gene, CDR1 is SGHVS and CDR2 is FQNEAQ. The CDR3 here is CASSRTIQETQYF. The CDR3 nucleotides read TGTGCCAGCAGCCGGACGATACAAGAGACCCAGTACTTC.

V and J are TRBV5-1 and TRBJ2-2; a possible D gene is TRBD2 (6 bases). The CDR3 sequence is 17 residues long. Germline CDR1 and CDR2: SGHRS and YFSETQ. The V gene lost 2 bases and the J gene lost 4 bases, with 18 bases spanning the gap. CDR3 DNA sequence: TGCGCCAGCAGCTTTTCGATCTGGCAGGGAGGCACCGGGGAGCTGTTTTTT. Protein product: CASSFSIWQGGTGELFF.

J is TRBJ1-2 and V is TRBV7-2; D is ambiguous. The germline gives CDR1 SGHTA, CDR2 FQGNSA. The CDR3 runs to 12 residues. The V and J ends lost 2 bases and 8 bases respectively, with 9 bases between them. CDR3 sequence reads: CASSLSLGGYTF. DNA of the CDR3: TGTGCCAGCAGCTTAAGCTTGGGAGGCTACACCTTC.

The J gene is TRBJ2-5, the V gene TRBV27, with 9 bases matching TRBD1. V trimming: 3 bases; J trimming: 3 bases; junction bases outside the gene matches: 2. CDR1 and CDR2 from the germline V gene are MNHEY and SMNVEV (reference sequence). There are 14 residues in the CDR3. The DNA of the CDR3 is TGTGCCAGCAGTTTCCGGACAGGGGAAGAGACCCAGTACTTC. Translating it yields CASSFRTGEETQYF.

The chain joins TRBV7-3 to TRBJ2-6; tentative D call: TRBD2 (5 bases). CDR1 SGHTA and CDR2 FQGTGA come from the germline V gene. Trimming left V 4 bases short and J 2 bases short, with 15 bases between. The CDR3 runs 17 residues. Here the CDR3 reads CASSYLRRRAGANVLTF. For the CDR3, the DNA is TGTGCCAGCAGCTATCTTCGGAGGAGAGCTGGGGCCAACGTCCTGACTTTC.

Judged by abundance, this clonotype is large. The chain uses TRBV6-1 and TRBJ2-5; tentatively, D is TRBD1 (6 bases). CDR3 size: 16 residues. CDR1 is MNHNS and CDR2 is SASEGT in the germline V gene. V gave up 6 bases and J gave up 5 bases, with 22 bases separating them. The CDR3 spells CASSPATGEGEETQYF. The CDR3 DNA reads TGTGCCAGCAGCCCAGCGACAGGAGAGGGAGAGGAGACCCAGTACTTC.

The chain is built from TRBV10-1 and TRBJ2-3; D is possibly TRBD1 (6 bases). The CDR3 is 13 amino acids. The V and J ends lost 2 bases and 4 bases respectively, with 7 bases between them. Germline V gene data show CDR1 as WNHNN and CDR2 as SYGVQD (reference sequence). CDR3 bases: TGCGCCAGCAGTGAGACAGGGCCAGATACGCAGTATTTT. As protein: CASSETGPDTQYF.

The sample holds a few counts of this clonotype. V gene TRBV12-3 or TRBV12-4 combines with J gene TRBJ1-5; D unresolved. The CDR3 covers 13 residues. The V and J ends lost 6 bases and 6 bases respectively, with 12 bases between them. The CDR3 sequence: CASSSGNGQPQHF. In DNA, the CDR3 is TGTGCCAGCAGCTCTGGAAACGGTCAGCCCCAGCATTTT.

In its sample, this clonotype was seen a few times. V and J are TRBV6-1 and TRBJ1-1; no clear D. Germline V gene data show CDR1 as MNHNS and CDR2 as SASEGT. The CDR3 runs 14 residues. V lost 3 bases, J lost 4 bases, and 12 bases lay in between. In nucleotides, the CDR3 is TGTGCCAGCAGTGAGACTACGGTGGTCACTGAAGCTTTCTTT. This encodes CASSETTVVTEAFF.

The chain's CDR3 is CASSLSSMYTGELFF. CDR3 bases: TGTGCCAGCAGCTTATCGTCTATGTACACCGGGGAGCTGTTTTTT. The chain recombines TRBV7-2 with TRBJ2-2; no clear D. With 2 bases removed from V and 3 bases from J, the gap between germline ends came to 10 bases. Germline V gives CDR1 SGHTA, CDR2 FQGNSA. This CDR3 has 15 amino acids.

This clonotype was detected only a few times. The chain employs TRBV7-6 and TRBJ2-5, with 9 bases fitting TRBD2. Trimming took 2 bases from V and 1 from J; bases not matched to a gene: 2. Germline values: CDR1 SGHVS, CDR2 FNYEAQ. This CDR3 contains 15 residues. The CDR3 DNA reads as TGTGCCAGCAGCTTAAGCGGGAGGACCCAAGAGACCCAGTACTTC. Protein: CASSLSGRTQETQYF.